This note documents a single TCR beta chain sequence. The antigen is not known. The data originate from a study of CXCR3-negative and CXCR3-positive naive CD8 T cells. Study-level points and caveats: More hydrophobic TRB CDR3s were found in CXCR3-positive naive cells than in CXCR3-negative naive cells.

The CDR3 runs to 15 residues. Germline lookup yields CDR1 SGHRS and CDR2 YFSETQ. The authors prepared UMI-labeled TRB cDNA libraries by 5' RACE. TCRdb re-called the 5' RACE reads and catalogs CDR3 proteins one per entry, DNA excluded. Its table records approximately 130,000 distinct CDR3 sequences. CD45RO-CCR7+CD27+CD95- was the phenotype of naive CD8+ T cells. What was sequenced was naive CXCR3+ CD8+ T cells from blood. Subset here: CD45RO-CCR7+CD27+CD95- naive CD8+ T cells expressing CXCR3 (TNR3+). The rearrangement links TRBV5-1 to TRBJ2-2; TCRdb's assignment of TRBD1 cannot be checked, as there is no DNA. The receptor's source is a human donor in good health. Some clones in this sample may be carry-over from other donors' samples. The CDR3 protein is CASSYATGGSGELFF.